Listed below are T cell receptor beta chains from one sample, sequenced in a study of cytomegalovirus exposure and HLA in healthy donors. Using immunoSEQ multiplex PCR, the repertoire was profiled, and TCRdb retains in-frame clones only, with some absent. The data show about 110,000 clones, about nine tenths seen once. The specimen was PBMCs. Receptors were obtained from a young woman in good health and CMV-seropositive. Both conserved end residues are part of each CDR3. The D gene is left open where the match is weak. Only some rows state a clone size, as once, few, many or a class for expanded clones.

d_gene: TRBD1
abundance: .
j_gene: TRBJ1-5
v_gene: TRBV28
CDR3nt: TGTGCCAGCAGTTTACCCTCGACAGGGTCAGTATTGGATCAGCCCCAGCATTTT
CDR3aa: CASSLPSTGSVLDQPQHF

d_gene: .
abundance: .
j_gene: TRBJ1-4
v_gene: TRBV28
CDR3nt: TGTGCCAGCAGTTTGGGAGGGACCGTGGGGAAACTGTTTTTT
CDR3aa: CASSLGGTVGKLFF

d_gene: .
abundance: .
j_gene: TRBJ1-2
v_gene: TRBV25-1
CDR3nt: TGTGCCAGCAGTGATAAAGGGGGGGGCTCGGATGGCTACACCTTC
CDR3aa: CASSDKGGGSDGYTF

d_gene: TRBD1
abundance: few
j_gene: TRBJ2-7
v_gene: TRBV19
CDR3nt: TGTGCCAGTAGTACTTCCTCGACAGGGTCCTACGAGCAGTACTTC
CDR3aa: CASSTSSTGSYEQYF

d_gene: TRBD2
abundance: .
j_gene: TRBJ2-2
v_gene: TRBV4-3
CDR3nt: TGCGCCAGCAGCCAAGATGCCGGGACTAGCTCCGGGGAGCTGTTTTTT
CDR3aa: CASSQDAGTSSGELFF

d_gene: TRBD1
abundance: .
j_gene: TRBJ2-1
v_gene: TRBV9
CDR3nt: TGTGCCAGCAGCGTTACAGGGGGCTCCTACAATGAGCAGTTCTTC
CDR3aa: CASSVTGGSYNEQFF

d_gene: .
abundance: .
j_gene: TRBJ1-2
v_gene: TRBV19
CDR3nt: TGTGCCAGCAGCCACCGACCGCGGGGGGGAGCTAACTATGGCTACACCTTC
CDR3aa: CASSHRPRGGANYGYTF

d_gene: TRBD2
abundance: few
j_gene: TRBJ2-2
v_gene: TRBV11-2
CDR3nt: TGTGCCAGCAGCTTCCATCGGGGGGGACCCGGGGAGCTGTTTTTT
CDR3aa: CASSFHRGGPGELFF

d_gene: .
abundance: .
j_gene: TRBJ1-1
v_gene: TRBV28
CDR3nt: TGTGCCAGCAGCCCGACCTGGGCTACGGCTTTCTTT
CDR3aa: CASSPTWATAFF

d_gene: .
abundance: once
j_gene: TRBJ1-2
v_gene: TRBV4-2
CDR3nt: TGTGCCAGCAGCCAAGGAGACATTTATGGCTACACCTTC
CDR3aa: CASSQGDIYGYTF

d_gene: TRBD2
abundance: .
j_gene: TRBJ2-3
v_gene: TRBV11-2
CDR3nt: TGTGCCAGCAGCCCTCTAGCGGGGGGGCATGATACGCAGTATTTT
CDR3aa: CASSPLAGGHDTQYF

d_gene: TRBD2
abundance: .
j_gene: TRBJ2-7
v_gene: TRBV10-2
CDR3nt: TGCGCCAGCAGTGAGTCCTCGGGACTAGCTCTCTACGAGCAGTACTTC
CDR3aa: CASSESSGLALYEQYF

d_gene: .
abundance: .
j_gene: TRBJ1-6
v_gene: TRBV10-3
CDR3nt: TGTGCCATCAGTGAGTTAGGGCGGGATTTTAATTCACCCCTCCACTTT
CDR3aa: CAISELGRDFNSPLHF

d_gene: .
abundance: .
j_gene: TRBJ2-7
v_gene: TRBV20-1
CDR3nt: TGCAGTGCTAGACTATCCTACGAGCAGTACTTC
CDR3aa: CSARLSYEQYF

d_gene: .
abundance: .
j_gene: TRBJ2-5
v_gene: TRBV2
CDR3nt: TGTGCCAGCAAGATAGGGGGGGGGCAAGAGACCCAGTACTTC
CDR3aa: CASKIGGGQETQYF

d_gene: TRBD2
abundance: .
j_gene: TRBJ2-3
v_gene: TRBV2
CDR3nt: TGTGCCAGCAGTGACGGACTAGCGTCAACGGATACGCAGTATTTT
CDR3aa: CASSDGLASTDTQYF

d_gene: TRBD2
abundance: .
j_gene: TRBJ2-1
v_gene: TRBV7-9
CDR3nt: TGTGCCAGCAGGCAGTCGAGCGGGGGTCTCAATGAGCAGTTCTTC
CDR3aa: CASRQSSGGLNEQFF

d_gene: .
abundance: .
j_gene: TRBJ2-5
v_gene: TRBV28
CDR3nt: TGTGCCAGCAGTTTAGGGGGCCAGAGGGAGACCCAGTACTTC
CDR3aa: CASSLGGQRETQYF

d_gene: .
abundance: once
j_gene: TRBJ1-3
v_gene: TRBV19
CDR3nt: TGTGCCAGTAGTAGGACAGTCCCCTCTGGAAACACCATATATTTT
CDR3aa: CASSRTVPSGNTIYF

d_gene: .
abundance: once
j_gene: TRBJ2-1
v_gene: TRBV7-9
CDR3nt: TGTGCCTTCATGGGTTGGGGGGATGAGCAGTTCTTC
CDR3aa: CAFMGWGDEQFF

d_gene: TRBD1
abundance: .
j_gene: TRBJ2-7
v_gene: TRBV28
CDR3nt: TGTGCCAGCAGTTTTACAGGGGACCCTTACGAGCAGTACTTC
CDR3aa: CASSFTGDPYEQYF

d_gene: TRBD2
abundance: .
j_gene: TRBJ2-3
v_gene: TRBV15
CDR3nt: TGTGCCACCAGCACCCTTTCTGGCGGGGGGGGAGATACGCAGTATTTT
CDR3aa: CATSTLSGGGGDTQYF

d_gene: .
abundance: .
j_gene: TRBJ1-1
v_gene: TRBV28
CDR3nt: TGTGCCAGCAGTTTCGATAGTACTGAAGCTTTCTTT
CDR3aa: CASSFDSTEAFF